This T cell receptor beta chain was sequenced in a study of blood T cell repertoires in COVID-19. In germline, CDR1 is ENHRY, CDR2 SYGVKD. This CDR3 comprises 14 residues. V trimming: 10 bases; J trimming: 2 bases; junction bases outside the gene matches: 9. TCRdb's table, derived via immunoSEQ multiplex PCR, lists solely in-frame clones and lacks some. Here the sample spans approximately 57,000 clones, approximately 87% being singletons. The chain has TRBV10-3 and TRBJ2-7; TRBD1 matches 9 bases. This sequence was found in a man aged 50-59 years with acute or convalescent COVID-19. The sample was peripheral blood. The CDR3 protein is CATRGRDRAYEQYF. The CDR3 DNA reads TGTGCCACCAGGGGCCGGGACAGGGCCTACGAGCAGTACTTC.